This TCR beta chain was profiled in a study of shared clonotypes between healthy human individuals. This table comes from immunoSEQ multiplex PCR, and its TCRdb copy is limited to in-frame clones, with some not included. The repertoire holds approximately 2,000,000 clones, with 92% as singletons. CDR1 is SGHDT, CDR2 YYEEEE, per germline. V was shortened by 3 bases and J by 2 bases, with 9 bases between the two germline ends. The CDR3 has 15 residues. The chain carries TRBV5-6 and TRBJ2-6; D might be TRBD1 (5 bases). The sequenced sample was naive CD4+ T cells from PBMCs. Subset denoted: CD45RA+ positively selected. This TCR was recovered from a young man in good health. Some clones in this sample may be carry-over from other donors' samples. DNA for the CDR3: TGTGCCAGCAGCTCCCAGGGTACTGGGGCCAACGTCCTGACTTTC. It encodes CASSSQGTGANVLTF.